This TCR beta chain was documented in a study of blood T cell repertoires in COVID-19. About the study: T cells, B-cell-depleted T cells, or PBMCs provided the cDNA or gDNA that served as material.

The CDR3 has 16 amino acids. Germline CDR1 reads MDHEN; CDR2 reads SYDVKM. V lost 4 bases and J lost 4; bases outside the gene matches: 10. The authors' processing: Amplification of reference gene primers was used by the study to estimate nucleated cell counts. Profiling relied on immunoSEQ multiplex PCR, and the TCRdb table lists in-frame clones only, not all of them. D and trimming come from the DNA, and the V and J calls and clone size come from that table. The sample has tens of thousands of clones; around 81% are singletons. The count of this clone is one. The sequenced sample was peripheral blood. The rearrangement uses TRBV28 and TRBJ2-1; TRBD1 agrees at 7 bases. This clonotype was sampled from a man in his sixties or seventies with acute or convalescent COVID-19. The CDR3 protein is CASSSSGTESYNEQFF. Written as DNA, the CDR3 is TGTGCCAGCAGTTCTTCCGGGACAGAATCGTACAATGAGCAGTTCTTC.